These 5 T cell receptor beta chains originate from one sample sequenced in a study of breast tumors, draining lymph nodes, adjacent tissues. The lymph nodes were axillary draining lymph nodes from breast cancer patients. One entry per CDR3 protein, called by TCRdb with MiXCR from the multiplex PCR reads. The data show 200,000 to 300,000 distinct CDR3 sequences, 30% to 35% seen once. Sequencing was performed on axillary lymph node tissue. The receptors originated from a female donor with breast cancer. Some clones in this sample may be carry-over from other donors' samples.

In this sample, this clonotype turned up many times. The genes are TRBV20-1 and TRBJ2-7; 8 bases line up with TRBD2. The ends lost 3 bases at V and 2 bases at J; junction bases unmatched: 3. Germline V lookup: CDR1 DFQATT, CDR2 SNEGSKA (reference sequence). The CDR3 covers 13 residues. The CDR3 DNA is TGCAGTGCTAGGACTAGCGCAGCCTACGAGCAGTACTTC. Its translation is CSARTSAAYEQYF.

A few counts support this clonotype. CDR3 nucleotide sequence: TGTGCCAGCAGTTACGGGGGAGGAGGTTCCTACGAGCAGTACTTC. Protein product: CASSYGGGGSYEQYF. The V and J genes are TRBV6-5 and TRBJ2-7; maybe TRBD2 (6 bases). V shed 2 bases and J shed 1 base, with 12 bases lying between them. CDR3 size: 15 residues. Germline CDR1 reads MNHEY; CDR2 reads SVGAGI.

This clonotype was detected ten times or more. This chain links TRBV2 with TRBJ2-5, with 9 bases matching TRBD1. This CDR3 is 15 amino acids long. Germline assignment: CDR1 SNHLY and CDR2 FYNNEI. V was clipped by 5 bases and J by 4 bases; unmatched bases: 8. The CDR3 loop reads CASSTRDRVGETQYF. The CDR3 DNA follows: TGTGCCAGCAGTACCCGGGACAGGGTGGGAGAGACCCAGTACTTC.

On this clonotype: This could be a read error, since a much larger clone is one nucleotide away. The chain couples TRBV14 to TRBJ2-2; TRBD1 is a possible D gene (6 bases). Germline lookup yields CDR1 SGHDN and CDR2 FVKESK. CDR3 length: 21 residues. The V gene lost 3 bases and the J gene lost 7 bases, with 33 bases spanning the gap. In DNA, the CDR3 is TGTGCCAGCAGCCAGACTCGAGAGACTGACAGGTTGAATGACCGAGGCGGGGAGCTGTTTTTT. It codes for CASSQTRETDRLNDRGGELFF.

This clonotype was seen many times. This chain uses TRBV20-1 with TRBJ2-7; a weak D match, TRBD2 (6 bases). V shed 6 bases and J shed 2 bases, with 14 bases lying between them. The CDR3 totals 13 residues. The germline CDR1 and CDR2 sequences are DFQATT and SNEGSKA (reference sequence). CDR3 DNA sequence: TGCAGTGCGGGAGGACAAAACCCCTACGAGCAGTACTTC. Its translation is CSAGGQNPYEQYF.